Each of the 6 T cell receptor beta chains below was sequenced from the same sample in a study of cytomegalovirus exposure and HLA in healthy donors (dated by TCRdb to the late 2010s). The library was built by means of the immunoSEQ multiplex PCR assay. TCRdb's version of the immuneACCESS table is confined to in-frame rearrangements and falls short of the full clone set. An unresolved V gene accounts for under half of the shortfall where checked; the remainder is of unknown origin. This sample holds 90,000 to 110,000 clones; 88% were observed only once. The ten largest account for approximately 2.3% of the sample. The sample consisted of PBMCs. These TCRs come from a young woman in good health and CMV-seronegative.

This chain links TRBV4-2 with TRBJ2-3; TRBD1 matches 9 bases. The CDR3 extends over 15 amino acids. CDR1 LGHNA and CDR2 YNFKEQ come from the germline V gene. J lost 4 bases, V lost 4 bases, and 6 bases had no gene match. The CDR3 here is CASSRTGEAPDTQYF. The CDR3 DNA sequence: TGTGCCAGCAGCCGGACAGGGGAGGCCCCAGATACGCAGTATTTT.

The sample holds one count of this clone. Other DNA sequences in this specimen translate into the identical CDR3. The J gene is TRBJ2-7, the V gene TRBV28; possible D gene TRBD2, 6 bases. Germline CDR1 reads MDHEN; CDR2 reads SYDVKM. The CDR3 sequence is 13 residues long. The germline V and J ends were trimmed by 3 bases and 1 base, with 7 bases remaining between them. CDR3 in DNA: TGTGCCAGCAGTTTGGGGGGTTCCTACGAGCAGTACTTC. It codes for CASSLGGSYEQYF.

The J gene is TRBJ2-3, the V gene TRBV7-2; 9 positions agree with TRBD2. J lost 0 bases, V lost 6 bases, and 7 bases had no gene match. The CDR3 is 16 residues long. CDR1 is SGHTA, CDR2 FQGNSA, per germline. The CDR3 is CASRSTSGTSTDTQYF. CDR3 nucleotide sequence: TGTGCCAGCAGGTCGACTAGCGGAACTAGCACAGATACGCAGTATTTT.

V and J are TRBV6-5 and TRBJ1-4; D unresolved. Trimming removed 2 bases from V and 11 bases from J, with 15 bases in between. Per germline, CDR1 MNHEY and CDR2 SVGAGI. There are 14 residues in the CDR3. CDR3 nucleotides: TGTGCCAGCAGTTACGACTGGTCCGACGAGAAACTGTTTTTT. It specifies CASSYDWSDEKLFF.

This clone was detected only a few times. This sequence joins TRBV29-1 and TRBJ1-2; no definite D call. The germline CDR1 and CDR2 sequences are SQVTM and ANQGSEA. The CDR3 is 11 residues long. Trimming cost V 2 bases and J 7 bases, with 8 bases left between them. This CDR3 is CSVESGSGYTF. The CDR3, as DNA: TGCAGCGTTGAATCAGGAAGTGGCTACACCTTC.

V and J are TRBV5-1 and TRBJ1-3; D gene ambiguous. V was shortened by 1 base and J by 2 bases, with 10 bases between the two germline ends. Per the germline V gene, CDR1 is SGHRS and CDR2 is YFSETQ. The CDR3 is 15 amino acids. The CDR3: CASSLSPGAGNTIYF. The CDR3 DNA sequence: TGCGCCAGCAGCTTGTCGCCCGGGGCTGGAAACACCATATATTTT.